This is a list of T cell receptor beta chains from one sample in a study of CD8 T cells in Susac syndrome. TCRdb used MiXCR to reprocess the immunoSEQ multiplex PCR reads, holding one entry per CDR3 protein. The repertoire holds approximately 280,000 distinct CDR3 sequences, with approximately 81% as singletons. What was sequenced was CD8+ T cells from PBMCs. Receptor source: a human donor with multiple sclerosis. Both conserved end residues are part of each CDR3. D genes are given only for firm matches. Clone size is given for some rows only: seen once, a few or many times, or a class if the clone is expanded.

.	17	TRBV7-9	.	TRBJ2-7	CASSSPLKRDGTYEQYF	TGTGCCAGCAGCTCCCCACTCAAAAGGGACGGAACCTACGAGCAGTACTTC
.	14	TRBV12-3/TRBV12-4	.	TRBJ1-2	CASSLALRTIGYTF	TGTGCCAGCAGTTTAGCGCTCAGGACTATAGGCTACACCTTC
.	13	TRBV14	.	TRBJ1-2	CASSPIGAGGYTF	TGTGCCAGCAGCCCCATAGGGGCCGGCGGCTACACCTTC
.	17	TRBV4-1	TRBD1	TRBJ2-1	CASSQSSDRARPGEQFF	TGCGCCAGCAGCCAATCCTCAGACAGGGCCCGGCCGGGTGAGCAGTTCTTC
.	15	TRBV25-1	TRBD1	TRBJ2-2	CASSAPGQGTGELFF	TGTGCCAGCAGTGCCCCGGGACAGGGAACCGGGGAGCTGTTTTTT
.	14	TRBV19	TRBD2	TRBJ2-1	CAGGTSGRYNEQFF	TGTGCCGGCGGGACTAGCGGGAGATACAATGAGCAGTTCTTC
.	16	TRBV11-1	TRBD2	TRBJ2-1	CASSWRAGSSYNEQFF	TGTGCCAGCAGCTGGCGAGCGGGGAGCTCCTACAATGAGCAGTTCTTC
.	16	TRBV28	.	TRBJ2-3	CASSPTEFTSTDTQYF	TGTGCCAGCAGCCCGACAGAGTTTACTAGCACAGATACGCAGTATTTT
.	14	TRBV27	.	TRBJ2-1	CASTISSIYNEQFF	TGTGCCAGCACCATATCTAGTATCTACAATGAGCAGTTCTTC
.	15	TRBV7-8	.	TRBJ1-2	CASSSPGGAVYGYTF	TGTGCCAGCAGCTCTCCTGGGGGGGCCGTCTATGGCTACACCTTC
.	16	TRBV10-3	TRBD2	TRBJ2-1	CAISDHGRAEHNEQFF	TGTGCCATCAGTGATCACGGGAGGGCCGAGCACAATGAGCAGTTCTTC
.	19	TRBV5-1	TRBD1	TRBJ2-7	CASSAGPGTGGFLPYEQYF	TGCGCCAGCAGCGCGGGTCCCGGGACAGGGGGATTTCTCCCCTACGAGCAGTACTTC
.	14	TRBV28	TRBD1	TRBJ2-7	CASIFGTGGYEQYF	TGTGCCAGCATCTTTGGGACAGGAGGCTACGAGCAGTACTTC
.	16	TRBV11-2	TRBD2	TRBJ2-3	CASSRGLAGATDTQYF	TGTGCCAGCAGCAGGGGACTAGCGGGAGCGACAGATACGCAGTATTTT
.	11	TRBV29-1	.	TRBJ2-1	CSVGEDNEQFF	TGCAGCGTTGGAGAGGACAATGAGCAGTTCTTC
.	14	TRBV30	TRBD2	TRBJ2-7	CAWSLGLAGQEQYF	TGTGCCTGGTCCTTAGGACTAGCGGGACAGGAGCAGTACTTC
few	14	TRBV4-2	.	TRBJ2-5	CASSQGLVQETQYF	TGTGCCAGCAGCCAAGGACTAGTACAAGAGACCCAGTACTTC
.	18	TRBV13	.	TRBJ2-5	CASSETENLADSQETQYF	TGTGCCAGCAGCGAGACAGAGAACTTAGCGGACTCCCAAGAGACCCAGTACTTC
.	13	TRBV25-1	.	TRBJ2-1	CATREVPYNEQFF	TGTGCCACCAGGGAGGTTCCCTACAATGAGCAGTTCTTC
.	14	TRBV27	.	TRBJ1-5	CASSLARTNQPQHF	TGTGCCAGCAGTTTAGCCCGGACGAATCAGCCCCAGCATTTT
.	14	TRBV5-1	TRBD1	TRBJ1-1	CASSLGQRNTEAFF	TGCGCCAGCAGCCTGGGACAGAGGAACACTGAAGCTTTCTTT
.	23	TRBV5-6	.	TRBJ2-5	CASSAVAGTGSRREGLLLKTQYF	TGTGCCAGCAGCGCTGTCGCTGGGACAGGGTCTCGTCGGGAGGGCCTTCTCTTAAAGACCCAGTACTTC
.	13	TRBV7-9	.	TRBJ2-7	CASSFGGLSEQYF	TGTGCCAGCAGCTTCGGAGGACTCTCCGAGCAGTACTTC
.	13	TRBV20-1	.	TRBJ2-5	CSAPEPSAETQYF	TGCAGTGCTCCTGAACCCAGCGCGGAGACCCAGTACTTC
once	16	TRBV19	TRBD2	TRBJ2-1	CASSAEGTSGYNEQFF	TGTGCCAGTAGTGCAGAAGGGACTAGCGGCTACAATGAGCAGTTCTTC
once	16	TRBV2	.	TRBJ2-3	CATKSTRSISTDTQYF	TGTGCCACTAAATCTACCCGGAGCATAAGCACAGATACGCAGTATTTT
few	11	TRBV10-3	.	TRBJ1-1	CASAGNTEAFF	TGTGCCAGCGCTGGGAACACTGAAGCTTTCTTT
.	16	TRBV12-3/TRBV12-4	TRBD2	TRBJ2-5	CASSSSSGRAGETQYF	TGTGCCAGCAGTTCCTCTAGCGGGAGGGCCGGGGAGACCCAGTACTTC
.	14	TRBV7-9	.	TRBJ1-2	CASSLKVAGEGYTF	TGTGCCAGCAGCTTAAAGGTGGCCGGGGAGGGCTACACCTTC
.	16	TRBV9	.	TRBJ2-1	CASSVDLPGPYNEQFF	TGTGCCAGCAGCGTAGATCTACCGGGACCCTACAATGAGCAGTTCTTC
.	15	TRBV19	.	TRBJ1-1	CASSIGRGPNTEAFF	TGTGCCAGTAGTATAGGCCGGGGCCCAAACACTGAAGCTTTCTTT
.	16	TRBV6-6	TRBD1	TRBJ2-1	CASSYYYRGLSNEQFF	TGTGCCAGCAGTTACTACTACAGGGGATTAAGCAATGAGCAGTTCTTC
.	18	TRBV12-5	.	TRBJ2-1	CASGLNSGGGDYIDEQFF	TGTGCTAGTGGTTTGAACTCAGGGGGTGGGGACTACATCGATGAGCAGTTCTTC